The clone carrying this T cell receptor (beta chain) was recorded many times. The antigen is unknown. These data belong to a study of read filtering for tumor transcriptome and immune sequencing. Across the study: Mean patient age was roughly 72 years, range roughly 45 to 80; approximately 17 male, 12 to 15 female. RNA-seq yielded only roughly 80 to 1,300 TCR reads, IR-seq about 4 to 10.27 million. Study-level findings and limits: This fraction held mixed bone marrow immune cells after CD138-negative sorting. In IR-seq, single-read clonotypes were 75% to 90% of clonotypes but around 3.5% of reads.

Trimming at V came to 7 bases and at J to 6 bases, leaving 8 bases not matched to a gene. Germline-derived CDR1 and CDR2 are SGHTA and FQGNSA. The CDR3 extends over 14 amino acids. The library was built from 400 ng RNA with molecular barcoded adaptors for alpha/delta and beta/gamma chains. TCRdb reprocessed the reads via MiXCR and lists one record per CDR3 protein. Of about 48,000 distinct CDR3 sequences in the sample, roughly 19% were seen once. The source of this sequence is a donor over 35 with multiple myeloma. This chain uses TRBV7-2 with TRBJ2-1; 8 nucleotides align to TRBD1. The specimen was a population of CD138-negative cells sorted from bone marrow. The CDR3 nucleotides read TGTGCCAGCAACTTCGGACAGGGAATCAATGAGCAGTTCTTC. It codes for CASNFGQGINEQFF.